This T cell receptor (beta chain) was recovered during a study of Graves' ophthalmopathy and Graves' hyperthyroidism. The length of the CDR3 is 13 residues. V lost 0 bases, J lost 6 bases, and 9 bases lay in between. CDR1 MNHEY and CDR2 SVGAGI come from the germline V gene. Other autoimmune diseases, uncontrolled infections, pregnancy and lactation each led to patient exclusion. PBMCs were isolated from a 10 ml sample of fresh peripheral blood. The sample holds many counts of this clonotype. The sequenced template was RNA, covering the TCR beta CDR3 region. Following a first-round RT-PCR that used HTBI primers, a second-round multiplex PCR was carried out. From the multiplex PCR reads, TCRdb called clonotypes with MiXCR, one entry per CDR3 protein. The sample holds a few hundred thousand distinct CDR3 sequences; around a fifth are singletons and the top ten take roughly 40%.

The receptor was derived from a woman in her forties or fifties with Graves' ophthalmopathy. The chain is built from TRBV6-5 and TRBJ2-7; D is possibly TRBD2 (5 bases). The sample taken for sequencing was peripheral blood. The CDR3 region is CASSYSLRGEQYF. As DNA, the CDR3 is TGTGCCAGCAGTTACTCCCTCCGGGGCGAGCAGTACTTC.